A selection of T cell receptor beta chains follows, all from one sample in a study of blood T cell repertoires in COVID-19. TCRdb's table, derived via immunoSEQ multiplex PCR, lists solely in-frame clones and lacks some. Of fewer than 450,000 clones listed, about 90% are singletons. Sequencing input: PBMCs or T cells enriched from blood (not recorded which). The source of these receptors is a woman aged 25 to 39 who had recovered from COVID-19. The CDR3 runs from the conserved cysteine through the conserved F or W. The order of the fields is V gene, CDR3 protein.

TRBV28 | CASRPSVISYNSPLHF
TRBV19 | CASSIAGADYGYTF
TRBV7-2 | CASSFVGSSNEQFF
TRBV2 | CASTGTGYNSPLHF
TRBV7-2 | CASIPAGRANYGYTF
TRBV10-1 | CASSPQGYTEAFF
TRBV6-1 | CASSEAPTGYTEAFF
TRBV29-1 | CSVEVAGTEAFF
TRBV27 | CASISGLGGYNEQFF
TRBV20-1 | CSASKGHLLIDTQYF
TRBV5-1 | CASSLAGGSNTEAFF
TRBV7-9 | CASSVLAGDVNEQFF
TRBV5-6 | CASSPPLTGTRNEKLFF
TRBV5-1 | CASSLGATSGYEQYF
TRBV14 | CASSPDGGAMYTGELFF
TRBV19 | CASSIAGGNQPQHF
TRBV5-1 | CASSLAGNEQFF